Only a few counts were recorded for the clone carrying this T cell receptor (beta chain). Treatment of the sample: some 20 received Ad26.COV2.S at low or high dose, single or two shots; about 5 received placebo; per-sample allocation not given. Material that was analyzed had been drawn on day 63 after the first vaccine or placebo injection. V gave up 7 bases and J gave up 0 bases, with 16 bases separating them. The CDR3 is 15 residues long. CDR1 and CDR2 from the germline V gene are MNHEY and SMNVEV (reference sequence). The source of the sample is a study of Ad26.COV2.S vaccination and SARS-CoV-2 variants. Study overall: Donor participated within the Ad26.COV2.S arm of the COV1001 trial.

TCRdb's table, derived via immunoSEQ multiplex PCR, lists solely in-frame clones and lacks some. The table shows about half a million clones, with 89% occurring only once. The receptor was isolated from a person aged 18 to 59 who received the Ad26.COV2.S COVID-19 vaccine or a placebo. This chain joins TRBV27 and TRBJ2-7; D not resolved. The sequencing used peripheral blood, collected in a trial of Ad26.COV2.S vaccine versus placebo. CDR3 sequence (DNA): TGTGCCAGCACCCTTGGGCCACTGAGCTCCTACGAGCAGTACTTC. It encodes CASTLGPLSSYEQYF.